A selection of T cell receptor beta chains follows, all from one sample in a study of a mutant IDH1 vaccine in newly diagnosed glioma. Libraries were prepared by immunoSEQ multiplex PCR; TCRdb keeps only in-frame clonotypes and omits some of them. The sample lists around 50,000 clones, approximately 90% occurring once. For these TCRs, the target antigens are not known. The sample was PBMCs, taken from a glioma patient whose treatment included an IDH1 peptide vaccine. The receptors derive from a woman aged 40 to 50 with glioma. The CDR3 runs from the conserved cysteine through the conserved F or W. Each record gives: J gene, D gene, clone size, V gene, CDR3 DNA, CDR3 protein. The D gene is left open where the match is weak. Size tells how often a clone was seen (once, few, many) or the class of an expanded clone, and some rows leave it out.

>TRBJ2-1|TRBD2|once|TRBV11-2
TGTGCCAGCCGCCCCGGACTACGCGGGGGGGCACATGAGCAGTTCTTC
CASRPGLRGGAHEQFF
>TRBJ2-3|TRBD1|.|TRBV30
TGTGCCTGGAACCTAAAGCCCTATCGTACTAGGACAGGGGCAGATACGCAGTATTTT
CAWNLKPYRTRTGADTQYF
>TRBJ2-1|.|once|TRBV5-4
TGTGCCAGCACCGTTGGGCTAGCCACAACGGGTGAGCAGTTCTTC
CASTVGLATTGEQFF
>TRBJ1-5|.|.|TRBV19
TGTGCCAGTAGTTCTCTTCGCGAAAAAGAACGGCAGCCCCAGCATTTT
CASSSLREKERQPQHF
>TRBJ2-7|.|.|TRBV19
TGTGCCAGTAGTAGGACTTGGGACGAGCAGTACTTC
CASSRTWDEQYF
>TRBJ1-2|.|.|TRBV9
TGTGCCAGCAGCGTCAGTCAGGGGAACTATGGCTACACCTTC
CASSVSQGNYGYTF
>TRBJ2-1|.|.|TRBV5-1
TGCGCCAGCAGCTTAGGGCAGGACAGCTCCTACAATGAGCAGTTCTTC
CASSLGQDSSYNEQFF
>TRBJ2-7|TRBD2|.|TRBV6-5
TGTGCCAGCAGTTCACGGGGGGGCCACGAGCAGTACTTC
CASSSRGGHEQYF
>TRBJ1-2|TRBD1|.|TRBV5-1
TGCGCCAGCAGCACGGACAGGGACGCACCGTATGGCTACACCTTC
CASSTDRDAPYGYTF
>TRBJ2-3|TRBD2|.|TRBV4-1
TGCGCCAGCAGCCAAGATGGCGGGGGAGCAGATACGCAGTATTTT
CASSQDGGGADTQYF
>TRBJ1-1|.|.|TRBV2
TGTGCCAGCAGGAAAAGGTCCGGGGGCACTGAAGCTTTCTTT
CASRKRSGGTEAFF